The clone carrying this T cell receptor delta chain appeared a few times. Its antigen remains unidentified. This sample stems from a study of Vδ1+ human thymocytes. The sorted cells were CD3+ Vdelta1+ Vdelta2- thymocytes from alphabeta-depleted thymus. RNA was extracted from the cells and then reverse transcribed. CDR3 amplicons came from multiplex PCR with pooled V-gene forward and constant-region reverse primers. TCRdb reran clone calling via CATT on the multiplex PCR reads. Counted here are 45,000 to 60,000 delta-chain clones, roughly 15% occurring once; the ten biggest clones make up 0.5%. Study-wide results and limits: Unexpected Vdelta2 sequences could cause misinterpretation of bulk repertoire data. In the thymus, TRG and TRD repertoires looked highly polyclonal with Gaussian CDR3 lengths. TRD repertoires were essentially private, unlike widely shared TRG clonotypes. Despite high sort purity, about 19% of thymic T cell receptor delta sequences were Vdelta2.

V was clipped by 1 base and J by 0 bases, with 15 bases between them. CDR1 TSWWSYY and CDR2 QGS come from the germline V gene. The CDR3 consists of 17 residues. The source is a boy in the first two years of life who had congenital heart surgery. The rearrangement uses TRDV1 and TRDJ1, with D perhaps matching TRDD3 (6 bases). Sequences were obtained from Vdelta1+ gamma-delta thymocytes from the thymus. Indicated subset: FACS-sorted CD3+ TCRalphabeta- TCRVdelta1+ TCRVdelta2- thymocytes. The CDR3 sequence: CALGEQILGAYTDKLIF. DNA for the CDR3: TGTGCTCTTGGGGAACAAATCTTGGGGGCTTACACCGATAAACTCATCTTT.